This TCR beta chain was sequenced during a study of lymphopenia after photon versus proton radiotherapy (dated by TCRdb to about 2019). Regarding the research as a whole: Photon and proton radiation therapy were compared by the study for their immunological effects in patients with gastrointestinal tumors who developed high-grade lymphopenia. The cohort included 20 or so patients with gastrointestinal tumors who developed lymphopenia after receiving either photon or proton therapy. The study aimed to characterize how the two radiation modalities differ in their impact on the immune system. Summary of the overall study and its limitations: During treatment, patients who received proton therapy stayed relatively stable, whereas patients who received photon therapy lost naive T cells and TCR diversity and gained effector/memory populations. Among patients across the cohort who died, overall survival time showed an inverse correlation with a larger post-nadir drop in TCR diversity. Once the lymphocyte count had reached its nadir, the repertoires of photon-treated patients showed oligoclonal expansion, particularly of CD8+ Temra cells, and this expansion drove the decline in diversity. The survival association was assessed only in patients who died, and better survival with proton therapy was presented by the authors as a possibility rather than a demonstrated result.

Regarding this clone: Its antigen is unknown. Base qualities were left out, and no much larger clone turns up one base away.

V gives up 4 bases and J gives up 2 bases, and the segment between their germline ends measures 9 bases. CDR1 and CDR2 are drawn from the germline V gene: SGHDT, YYEEEE. From the cysteine through the phenylalanine, the CDR3 covers 14 amino acids. Just CDR3 DNA is preserved here, 42 bases in frame from base 1. The library was produced with the immunoSEQ multiplex PCR assay. Alongside multiparametric flow cytometry, deep sequencing of rearranged TCR beta loci was used to profile the T cell repertoires. Here the immuneACCESS table is served through TCRdb, limited to in-frame sequences with V and J called. Missing clones are a known gap in these copies; in checked studies unresolved V genes cover under half, and the rest lacks a known reason. The sample has about 62,000 clones on record, roughly 90% of them singletons. About 13% of the sample lies in the top ten.

The receptor was derived from a man older than 75 with esophageal cancer. Recombination linked TRBV5-6 to TRBJ2-2, with no confident D gene call. This specimen was peripheral blood, taken from a patient treated with proton-based radiotherapy. CDR3 reads: CASSLIGNTGELFF. The sequenced DNA is TGTGCCAGCAGCCTGATAGGTAACACCGGGGAGCTGTTTTTT. The reference TRBV5-6 and TRBJ2-2 proteins fill in what lies around the CDR3, so the full variable domain reads DAGVTQSPTHLIKTRGQQVTLRCSPKSGHDTVSWYQQALGQGPQFIFQYYEEEERQRGNFPDRFSGHQFPNYSSELNVNALLLGDSALYLCASSLIGNTGELFFGEGSRLTVL.